This entry is about one T cell receptor beta chain. This sample is drawn from a study of blood T cell repertoires in COVID-19. In the study's own analysis: Counts of nucleated cells, estimated from reference gene primer amplification, were obtained. Data came from immunoSEQ multiplex PCR; TCRdb stores just in-frame clones and leaves some out. V and J calls and clone size are copied from that table; D and trimming were computed from the DNA. Of about 160,000 clones listed, more than 75% were seen once; the top ten hold less than 0.7%. Trimming pared 1 base from V and 4 bases from J, leaving 19 bases between. This CDR3 is built from 17 residues. Germline V gene lookup returns CDR1 SGHNT and CDR2 YENEEA.

The sample consisted of peripheral blood. J is TRBJ1-1 and V is TRBV11-3; tentatively, D is TRBD1 (6 bases). The TCR sequence derives from a man aged 55-75 years with COVID-19, enrolled during active disease. The CDR3 nucleotides are TGTGCCAGCAGCTTAGGCGCTCAGGGCTTCAGGGGCACTGAAGCTTTCTTT. Translated: CASSLGAQGFRGTEAFF. The whole variable domain, remainder taken from reference TRBV11-3 and TRBJ1-1, is EAGVVQSPRYKIIEKKQPVAFWCNPISGHNTLYWYLQNLGQGPELLIRYENEEAVDDSQLPKDRFSAERLKGVDSTLKIQPAELGDSAVYLCASSLGAQGFRGTEAFFGQGTRLTVV.